The entry that follows covers one T cell receptor beta chain sequence. The antigen remains unidentified. The data were taken from a study of T cell responses to AZD1222 COVID-19 vaccine. Study in general: Pooled samples include second doses given at about 4 or 12 weeks.

The ends were cut back, 4 bases at V and 4 bases at J, with 11 bases in the middle. Germline CDR1 LGHDT, CDR2 YNNKEL (reference sequence). There are 13 residues in the CDR3. General observations from the study: Repertoire collection took place solely once the T cell response had peaked. There were mostly white British donors and more females than males, and clonal diversity was possibly underestimated. Just six or seven AZD1222 recipients tested seropositive at baseline.

Libraries were prepared by immunoSEQ multiplex PCR; TCRdb keeps only in-frame clonotypes and omits some of them. The profile shows around 100,000 clones, approximately 88% of them singletons. The sequenced sample was peripheral blood, obtained on day 0 of AZD1222 vaccination. The receptor was derived from an adult in good health. This chain joins TRBV3-1 (or the pseudogene TRBV3-2) and TRBJ2-7, with a tentative D call TRBD1 (5 bases). The CDR3 region has the DNA TGTGCCAGCAGCCTCTTCGCAGGGTACGAGCAGTACTTC. Translation: CASSLFAGYEQYF.